This TCR beta chain was retrieved from a study of cytomegalovirus exposure and HLA in healthy donors. At the level of the study: Unique TCRs from HLA-typed donors, 65 million to 85 million of them, were held in an early data release.

CDR1 is MNHNY and CDR2 is SVGAGI in the germline V gene (reference sequence). V was clipped by 5 bases and J by 2 bases, with 16 bases between them. This CDR3 contains 16 residues. The PCR ran on 60 Vbeta and 13 Jbeta primers. Generated by immunoSEQ multiplex PCR, the TCRdb table keeps only in-frame clones and is missing some. Among nearly 110,000 clones listed, around 70% were seen once. Overall study results and limits: In an earlier analysis, productive rearrangement rates for most beta V segments clustered near 87% or 30%. A later analysis by the authors found several of the most significant clusters apparently linked to common viral pathogens. A later analysis showed HLA-associated TCR beta chains outstripping equally common others in clonal expansion.

As to this clone: What it binds is unknown.

The sequence derives from a boy between 10 and 17 years old in good health and CMV-seronegative. Sequencing used PBMCs. The V call is TRBV6-6, the J call TRBJ1-5; the D gene is possibly TRBD1 (6 bases). Here the CDR3 reads CASSNQQGGGNQPQHF. Here the CDR3 DNA reads TGTGCCAGCAGTAACCAACAGGGTGGGGGCAATCAGCCCCAGCATTTT.